These T cell receptor beta chains were read from a single sample in a study of T cell responses to AZD1222 COVID-19 vaccine. Only in-frame clones appear in the TCRdb table, and some are missing; sequencing was by immunoSEQ multiplex PCR. In the table there are under 80,000 clones, 81% of which are singletons. The sample was peripheral blood, taken 28 days after the second AZD1222 dose. These receptors originate from an adult who received the AZD1222 COVID-19 vaccine. Each CDR3 is given with its conserved first and last residue. The D gene is left open where the match is weak. Some rows have no size entry. The others give once, few or many, or a class for an expanded clone.

NA NA TRBJ2-1 TRBV5-1 TGCGCCAGCAGCCGGGGGCGGAATGAGCAGTTCTTC CASSRGRNEQFF
NA few TRBJ1-2 TRBV11-1 TGTGCCAGCAGCCTAGAGGGGTCGCAAGGCTACACCTTC CASSLEGSQGYTF
TRBD1 NA TRBJ2-1 TRBV19 TGTGCCAGTAGTACACAAATTGGGTCGACAGGGGAGCAGTTCTTC CASSTQIGSTGEQFF
TRBD1 NA TRBJ1-1 TRBV30 TGTGCCTGCGGGACAGGGGGCACTGAAGCTTTCTTT CACGTGGTEAFF
NA NA TRBJ2-1 TRBV19 TGTGCCAGTAGTATCGGGGCAGGGGATTACAATGAGCAGTTCTTC CASSIGAGDYNEQFF
NA NA TRBJ2-1 TRBV4-2 TGTGCCAGCAGCCAAGCTGACAGACTCTCCTACAATGAGCAGTTCTTC CASSQADRLSYNEQFF
NA NA TRBJ2-7 TRBV7-6 TGTGCCAGCAGCTATACAGGGAACGAGCAGTACTTC CASSYTGNEQYF
NA NA TRBJ2-3 TRBV11-3 TGTGCCAGCAGCTCCTGGGGGGATCGCACAGATACGCAGTATTTT CASSSWGDRTDTQYF
TRBD1 NA TRBJ1-1 TRBV18 TGTGCCAGCTCACCAGAAGGGACAGGGAGGAACACTGAAGCTTTCTTT CASSPEGTGRNTEAFF
NA few TRBJ1-5 TRBV7-3 TGTGCCAGCAGCTTAGGGGGAAATAGCAATCAGCCCCAGCATTTT CASSLGGNSNQPQHF
NA NA TRBJ1-5 TRBV15 TGTGCCACCAGCATCTGGATCGGTCAGCCCCAGCATTTT CATSIWIGQPQHF
TRBD2 few TRBJ2-1 TRBV19 TGTGCCAGTAGTATGAGGCGGGAGGGCCCCTACAATGAGCAGTTCTTC CASSMRREGPYNEQFF
NA NA TRBJ2-4 TRBV29-1 TGCAGCGTTGGGGGTCGGGAGTTTCAGTACTTC CSVGGREFQYF